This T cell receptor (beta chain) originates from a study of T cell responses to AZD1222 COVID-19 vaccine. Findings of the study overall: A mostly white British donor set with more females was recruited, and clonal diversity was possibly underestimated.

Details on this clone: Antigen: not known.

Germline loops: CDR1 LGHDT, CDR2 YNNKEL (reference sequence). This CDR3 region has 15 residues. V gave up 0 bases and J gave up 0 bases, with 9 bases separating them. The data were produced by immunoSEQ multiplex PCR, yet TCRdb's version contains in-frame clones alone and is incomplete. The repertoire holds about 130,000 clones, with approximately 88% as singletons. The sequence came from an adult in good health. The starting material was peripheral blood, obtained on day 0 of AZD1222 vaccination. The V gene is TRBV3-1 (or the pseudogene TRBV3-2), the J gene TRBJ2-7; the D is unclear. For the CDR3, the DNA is TGTGCCAGCAGCCAAGATCCGCGCACCTCCTACGAGCAGTACTTC. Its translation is CASSQDPRTSYEQYF.